The text below deals with one TCR beta chain. Its specificity is not known. This sample stems from a study of cytomegalovirus exposure and HLA in healthy donors. Findings and caveats of the study: In a later analysis, productive TCRs from donors in an Asian-associated ancestry cluster reportedly carried fewer N-insertions than the cohort mean. Using the classifier, cytomegalovirus status was reportedly diagnosed with high specificity and sensitivity.

CDR1 is LGHNA and CDR2 is YSLEER in the germline V gene. Trimming removed 1 base from V and 7 bases from J; junction bases left unmatched: 10. CDR3 length: 16 amino acids. The PCR used 60 Vbeta and 13 Jbeta primers. Some clones are missing from TCRdb's copy, which holds only in-frame ones; the method was immunoSEQ multiplex PCR. The sample has about 96,000 clones, approximately 79% seen once; the top ten hold approximately 3%. The chain links TRBV4-3 to TRBJ1-2; 9 positions match TRBD1. The receptor's source is a man younger than 45 in good health and CMV-seronegative. Source material: PBMCs. The CDR3 nucleotides are TGCGCCAGCAGCCAAGTAGTGCCACAGGGGGCTGGTGGCTACACCTTC. Translated, it gives CASSQVVPQGAGGYTF.